This T cell receptor (beta chain) originates from a study of blood T cell repertoires in COVID-19. As for the study in general: Nucleic acid was either cDNA or gDNA, and it came from T cells, B-cell-depleted T cells, or PBMCs.

Germline assignment: CDR1 SGHKS and CDR2 YYEKEE (reference sequence). Trimming cost V 4 bases and J 5 bases, with 12 bases left between them. The CDR3 sequence is 14 residues long. Measured with immunoSEQ multiplex PCR; TCRdb has only the in-frame clones, and not every one. Seen here are 200,000 to 250,000 clones, about nine tenths observed once, and the top ten hold approximately 6.1%. Sequencing was performed on peripheral blood. This TCR derives from a man older than 75 with acute or convalescent COVID-19. The chain combines TRBV5-5 with TRBJ1-4, with D unresolved. CDR3 bases: TGTGCCAGCAGCCCCCTAGCGGGGAATGAAAAACTGTTTTTT. The encoded protein is CASSPLAGNEKLFF. Complete variable domain (other parts from reference TRBV5-5 and TRBJ1-4): DAGVTQSPTHLIKTRGQQVTLRCSPISGHKSVSWYQQVLGQGPQFIFQYYEKEERGRGNFPDRFSARQFPNYSSELNVNALLLGDSALYLCASSPLAGNEKLFFGSGTQLSVL.